This TCR beta chain was retrieved from a study of shared clonotypes between healthy human individuals. Method: immunoSEQ multiplex PCR; TCRdb's copy keeps in-frame clones and lacks some. The table lists 2 million to 2.5 million clones, approximately 95% of them singletons, with about 0.41% in the top ten. V dropped 4 bases and J dropped 2 bases, with 6 bases sitting between them. CDR3 length: 13 amino acids. Germline CDR1 is MDHEN and CDR2 is SYDVKM. The sample comprised naive CD4+ T cells from PBMCs. Sample subset: CD45RA+ positively selected. V and J are TRBV28 and TRBJ1-5; D is uncertain. The TCR sequence derives from a man younger than 35 in good health. Some clones in this sample may be carry-over from other donors' samples. CDR3 DNA sequence: TGTGCCAGCAGTTGGGTGGGCAATCAGCCCCAGCATTTT. Its translation is CASSWVGNQPQHF. The full variable domain, rest sourced from reference TRBV28 and TRBJ1-5, is DVKVTQSSRYLVKRTGEKVFLECVQDMDHENMFWYRQDPGLGLRLIYFSYDVKMKEKGDIPEGYSVSREKKERFSLILESASTNQTSMYLCASSWVGNQPQHFGDGTRLSIL.